Listed below are T cell receptor beta chains from one sample, sequenced in a study of CD8 T cells in ankylosing spondylitis. TCRdb passed the 5' RACE reads through MiXCR, listing each CDR3 protein once. The table has around 540,000 distinct CDR3 sequences, over 9.5% seen once. The material sequenced was blood, either unsorted or a sorted T cell fraction (not recorded which). The receptors originated from a male donor with ankylosing spondylitis. Both conserved end residues are part of each CDR3. A D gene is named only where the DNA matches it firmly. Clone size is shown for a subset of rows, as once, few, many or a class of expanded clone.

J gene | clone size | D gene | V gene | CDR3 protein | CDR3 DNA
TRBJ2-5 | many | TRBD1 | TRBV5-1 | CASSLMTGRNQETQYF | TGCGCCAGCAGCTTGATGACAGGGAGAAACCAAGAGACCCAGTACTTC
TRBJ2-1 | . | TRBD2 | TRBV15 | CATSRVASGGNEQFF | TGTGCCACCAGCAGAGTCGCTAGCGGGGGAAATGAGCAGTTCTTC
TRBJ2-3 | few | . | TRBV3-1 | CASSQEGGVGTDTQYF | TGTGCCAGCAGCCAAGAGGGGGGAGTTGGTACAGATACGCAGTATTTT
TRBJ2-1 | . | . | TRBV29-1 | CSVVGGPIEQFF | TGCAGCGTTGTCGGAGGGCCGATAGAGCAGTTCTTC
TRBJ2-3 | . | TRBD2 | TRBV27 | CASSPRPLAGVGTDTQYF | TGTGCCAGCAGCCCACGGCCCCTAGCGGGAGTGGGAACAGATACGCAGTATTTT
TRBJ2-6 | . | TRBD1 | TRBV20-1 | CSARDSSGANVLIF | TGCAGTGCCAGGGACAGCTCTGGGGCCAACGTCCTGATTTTC
TRBJ2-5 | . | . | TRBV5-1 | CASGLTPGTEETQYF | TGCGCCAGCGGCCTCACCCCTGGGACCGAAGAGACCCAGTACTTC
TRBJ1-5 | . | . | TRBV20-1 | CSARWGEAISPQHF | TGCAGTGCTAGATGGGGAGAAGCAATCAGCCCCCAGCATTTT
TRBJ1-1 | . | . | TRBV20-1 | CSAKSTVNTEAFF | TGCAGTGCTAAATCGACAGTGAACACTGAAGCTTTCTTT
TRBJ2-5 | . | TRBD2 | TRBV15 | CATSRFGTSGSQETQYF | TGTGCCACCAGCAGATTCGGGACTAGCGGGAGCCAAGAGACCCAGTACTTC
TRBJ2-1 | few | TRBD1 | TRBV6-1 | CASSEALGGQGDNEQFF | TGTGCCAGCAGTGAAGCGCTGGGGGGACAGGGAGACAATGAGCAGTTCTTC
TRBJ1-1 | few | . | TRBV12-3/TRBV12-4 | CASSLWGKGKRSEAFF | TGTGCCAGCAGTTTATGGGGGAAGGGGAAGAGGTCGGAAGCTTTCTTT
TRBJ2-5 | few | TRBD2 | TRBV4-2 | CASSQGGRSERTQYF | TGTGCCAGCAGCCAGGGGGGGAGGTCGGAGCGGACCCAGTACTTC
TRBJ1-5 | . | TRBD1 | TRBV28 | CASGSPQGAGQPQHF | TGTGCCAGCGGGTCACCACAGGGGGCTGGACAGCCCCAGCATTTT
TRBJ2-7 | many | TRBD1 | TRBV5-1 | CASSPGTGGVLAYEQYF | TGCGCCAGCAGCCCCGGGACAGGGGGAGTCCTAGCCTACGAGCAGTACTTC
TRBJ1-1 | few | TRBD1 | TRBV11-2 | CASATGMVGQGAQAFF | TGTGCCAGCGCCACTGGTATGGTGGGACAGGGAGCTCAAGCTTTCTTT
TRBJ2-1 | few | TRBD2 | TRBV7-9 | CASSDGTSGRSYNEQFF | TGTGCCAGCAGCGACGGGACTAGCGGGAGGTCGTACAATGAGCAGTTCTTC
TRBJ1-4 | . | . | TRBV3-1 | CASSQTQEKLFF | TGTGCCAGCAGCCAAACCCAGGAAAAACTGTTTTTT
TRBJ2-6 | . | . | TRBV5-1 | CASSLESGANVLTF | TGCGCCAGCAGCTTGGAATCGGGGGCCAACGTCCTGACTTTC
TRBJ2-5 | few | . | TRBV7-9 | CASSADSPSYQETQYF | TGTGCCAGCAGCGCAGACTCACCCTCCTACCAAGAGACCCAGTACTTC
TRBJ2-2 | many | . | TRBV5-5 | CASSLEVYTGELFF | TGTGCCAGCAGCTTAGAGGTGTACACCGGGGAGCTGTTTTTT
TRBJ2-6 | . | . | TRBV4-1 | CASSSGYSGANVLTF | TGCGCCAGCAGTTCAGGGTACTCTGGGGCCAACGTCCTGACTTTC
TRBJ1-1 | . | . | TRBV2 | CASANGGNTEAFF | TGTGCCAGCGCGAACGGGGGGAACACTGAAGCTTTCTTT
TRBJ2-1 | . | . | TRBV6-4 | CASSAPFGSRSNEQFF | TGTGCCAGCAGTGCCCCCTTCGGGTCAAGATCCAATGAGCAGTTCTTC
TRBJ2-2 | . | TRBD2 | TRBV7-9 | CASSHPSGSVTGELFF | TGTGCCAGCAGCCATCCTAGCGGGAGCGTCACCGGGGAGCTGTTTTTT
TRBJ2-2 | few | . | TRBV7-8 | CASSLALRTGELFF | TGTGCCAGCAGCTTAGCGTTACGCACCGGGGAGCTGTTTTTT
TRBJ2-5 | few | . | TRBV12-3/TRBV12-4 | CASSRRWGETQYF | TGTGCCAGCAGCCGACGTTGGGGGGAGACCCAGTACTTC
TRBJ2-3 | . | . | TRBV5-5 | CASSPSGSKF | TGTGCCAGCAGCCCTTCCGGGAGTAAGTTT
TRBJ2-1 | few | . | TRBV5-1 | CASSLRQGWGNEQFF | TGCGCCAGCAGCTTGCGGCAGGGATGGGGCAATGAGCAGTTCTTC
TRBJ2-1 | few | TRBD1 | TRBV24-1 | CATSDFGRQGSYNEQFF | TGTGCCACCAGTGATTTCGGCCGACAGGGGTCCTACAATGAGCAGTTCTTC
TRBJ1-1 | . | . | TRBV7-6 | CASSLVAGFENTEAFF | TGTGCCAGCAGCTTAGTTGCAGGCTTCGAGAACACTGAAGCTTTCTTT
TRBJ1-2 | many | . | TRBV4-2 | CASSQDAGDGYTF | TGTGCCAGCAGCCAAGATGCCGGGGATGGCTACACCTTC
TRBJ2-1 | . | TRBD1 | TRBV10-3 | CAISTTGTGGNEQFF | TGTGCCATCAGTACTACCGGGACAGGGGGCAATGAGCAGTTCTTC
TRBJ2-7 | . | . | TRBV27 | CASSTSTVSWYEQYF | TGTGCCAGCAGTACATCGACAGTCTCGTGGTACGAGCAGTACTTC
TRBJ2-4 | . | . | TRBV24-1 | CATSDVQGAKNIQYF | TGTGCCACCAGTGATGTCCAGGGGGCCAAAAACATTCAGTACTTC
TRBJ2-5 | . | . | TRBV14 | CASSQRDRWARETQYF | TGTGCCAGCAGCCAAAGGGACCGATGGGCGCGAGAGACCCAGTACTTC
TRBJ2-7 | . | TRBD1 | TRBV12-3/TRBV12-4 | CASSFYRGESYEQYF | TGTGCCAGCAGTTTCTACAGGGGAGAAAGCTACGAGCAGTACTTC
TRBJ1-2 | few | TRBD1 | TRBV2 | CASSYTGAGLLGYTF | TGTGCCAGCAGTTATACAGGGGCCGGGCTTTTAGGCTACACCTTC
TRBJ1-5 | . | . | TRBV20-1 | CSAPDGSGPQHF | TGCAGTGCCCCGGACGGGTCCGGACCCCAGCATTTT
TRBJ2-7 | . | . | TRBV20-1 | CSARDPKGGGNEQYF | TGCAGTGCTAGAGACCCTAAAGGGGGAGGGAACGAGCAGTACTTC
TRBJ2-1 | few | . | TRBV6-1 | CASSENLGEQFF | TGTGCCAGCAGTGAAAATTTGGGTGAGCAGTTCTTC
TRBJ2-3 | . | TRBD2 | TRBV5-1 | CASSRLTSGRADTQYF | TGCGCCAGCAGCCGTTTGACTAGCGGGAGGGCAGATACGCAGTATTTT
TRBJ2-1 | . | . | TRBV18 | CASSPAGSYNEQFF | TGTGCCAGCTCACCAGCGGGATCCTACAATGAGCAGTTCTTC
TRBJ1-1 | . | . | TRBV9 | CASRVVQANTEAFF | TGTGCCAGCAGGGTAGTGCAGGCGAACACTGAAGCTTTCTTT
TRBJ2-1 | . | TRBD2 | TRBV28 | CASRRTSAYYNEQFF | TGTGCCAGCCGGCGAACTAGCGCTTACTACAATGAGCAGTTCTTC